These 21 T cell receptor beta chains came from one sample sequenced in a study of cytomegalovirus exposure and HLA in healthy donors. Vbeta (60) and Jbeta (13) primers were used in the PCR. Sequencing used immunoSEQ multiplex PCR; TCRdb keeps in-frame clones, though not all of them. This table holds over 85,000 clones, 70% to 90% found once. Sample: PBMCs. The receptors stem from a man aged 35-49 years in good health and CMV-seronegative.

With respect to this clone: Different DNA sequences within this sample yield the same CDR3. The chain is built from TRBV5-1 and TRBJ1-1; D possibly corresponds to TRBD1 (6 bases). V lost 1 base to trimming and J lost 2 bases, with 9 bases between them. Germline V gene data show CDR1 as SGHRS and CDR2 as YFSETQ. CDR3 length equals 14 residues. The CDR3 nucleotides are TGCGCCAGCAGCTTGACCGGGACAAACACTGAAGCTTTCTTT. Translating it yields CASSLTGTNTEAFF.

V gene TRBV11-2 combines with J gene TRBJ2-5; D perhaps matches TRBD2 (5 bases). Trimming cost V 2 bases and J 5 bases, with 6 bases left between them. The germline V gene encodes CDR1 SGHAT and CDR2 FQNNGV. This CDR3 comprises 12 residues. CDR3 in amino acids: CASSLWRETQYF. The DNA of the CDR3 is TGTGCCAGCAGCTTATGGAGGGAGACCCAGTACTTC. The complete variable domain, with remaining parts taken from reference TRBV11-2 and TRBJ2-5, reads EAGVAQSPRYKIIEKRQSVAFWCNPISGHATLYWYQQILGQGPKLLIQFQNNGVVDDSQLPKDRFSAERLKGVDSTLKIQPAKLEDSAVYLCASSLWRETQYFGPGTRLLVL.

The rearrangement uses TRBV6-1 and TRBJ2-1; 10 bases agree with TRBD1. The length of the CDR3 is 16 residues. The trim removed 1 base at V and 7 bases at J, leaving 7 bases unmatched. Per germline, CDR1 MNHNS and CDR2 SASEGT. The chain's CDR3 is CASSEDDRGLWNEQFF. The CDR3 nucleotides read TGTGCCAGCAGTGAAGACGACAGGGGGCTGTGGAATGAGCAGTTCTTC.

This chain uses TRBV27 with TRBJ2-1; weak D call: TRBD1 (6 bases). The CDR3 loop spans 16 amino acids. CDR1 MNHEY and CDR2 SMNVEV come from the germline V gene (reference sequence). V was pared by 6 bases and J by 3 bases, with 18 bases between. CDR3 sequence (DNA): TGTGCCAGCAGCCCGACAGGAAAAAGAAACTACAATGAGCAGTTCTTC. Translated: CASSPTGKRNYNEQFF.

V is TRBV9 and J is TRBJ2-2, with D perhaps TRBD1 (5 bases). This CDR3 spans 12 amino acids. Germline CDR1 SGDLS, CDR2 YYNGEE. The germline V and J ends were trimmed by 8 bases and 6 bases, with 11 bases remaining between them. The CDR3: CASKKGAGELFF. Written as DNA, the CDR3 is TGTGCCAGTAAAAAAGGGGCCGGGGAGCTGTTTTTT. The entire variable domain, with the rest obtained from reference TRBV9 and TRBJ2-2, is as follows: DSGVTQTPKHLITATGQRVTLRCSPRSGDLSVYWYQQSLDQGLQFLIQYYNGEERAKGNILERFSAQQFPDLHSELNLSSLELGDSALYFCASKKGAGELFFGEGSRLTVL.

The CDR3 loop is CASSARLAGGLRASNTQYF. The CDR3 coding sequence is TGTGCCAGCAGCGCCAGACTAGCGGGGGGGCTTCGGGCTTCAAATACGCAGTATTTT. V is TRBV11-2 and J is TRBJ2-3, with 14 positions matching TRBD2. The germline CDR1 and CDR2 sequences are SGHAT and FQNNGV. The CDR3 is 19 amino acids. The V and J ends lost 5 bases and 7 bases, in that order; junction bases with no gene match: 17.

The chain recombines TRBV27 with TRBJ1-2, with a possible D match to TRBD1 (5 bases). There are 13 residues in the CDR3. V was pared by 6 bases and J by 7 bases, with 15 bases between. Germline V CDR1 and CDR2: MNHEY, SMNVEV (reference sequence). The CDR3 bases are TGTGCCAGCAGCCCCCACGTCAGGGTTGGCTACACCTTC. Amino acid sequence: CASSPHVRVGYTF.

The CDR3 protein is CASSRTRGNEQFF. The CDR3 DNA reads TGTGCCAGCAGCCGAACTAGGGGGAATGAGCAGTTCTTC. The J gene is TRBJ2-1, the V gene TRBV5-8; D is perhaps TRBD1 (6 bases). Per germline, CDR1 SGHTS and CDR2 YDEGEE. This CDR3 region has 13 residues. The V end lost 4 bases, the J end lost 7 bases, and 12 bases lay between the germline ends.

J is TRBJ1-2 and V is TRBV6-5; 8 positions agree with TRBD1. J lost 3 bases, V lost 6 bases, and 6 bases had no gene match. The CDR3 sequence is 14 residues long. Germline loops: CDR1 MNHEY, CDR2 SVGAGI. The CDR3 sequence is CASRRDRGDYGYTF. In DNA form, the CDR3 reads TGTGCCAGCAGGCGAGACAGGGGTGACTATGGCTACACCTTC.

The chain recombines TRBV19 with TRBJ2-5; D gene ambiguous. V was shortened by 2 bases and J by 5 bases, with 9 bases between the two germline ends. Germline V gives CDR1 LNHDA, CDR2 SQIVND (reference sequence). CDR3 length equals 13 residues. Here the CDR3 reads CASSIKRAETQYF. The CDR3, as DNA: TGTGCCAGTAGTATAAAGAGAGCCGAGACCCAGTACTTC.

CDR3 loop: CASSPRDTAAVTF. DNA of the CDR3: TGTGCCAGCAGTCCCCGGGACACCGCGGCTGTTACCTTC. The chain employs TRBV27 and TRBJ1-2, with a weak D call TRBD1 (6 bases). V lost 5 bases to trimming and J lost 14 bases, with 21 bases between them. Per the germline V gene, CDR1 is MNHEY and CDR2 is SMNVEV (reference sequence). The CDR3 runs 13 residues.

This sequence joins TRBV5-4 and TRBJ2-3, with 7 bases fitting TRBD1. The CDR3 is 17 residues long. Germline V gene data show CDR1 as SGHNT and CDR2 as YYREEE (reference sequence). The junction had 11 bases not matched to a gene; V was cut back by 4 bases and J by 0 bases. This CDR3 is CASSTLSGTASTDTQYF. Here the CDR3 DNA reads TGTGCCAGCAGCACTCTTTCCGGGACAGCCAGCACAGATACGCAGTATTTT.

The J gene is TRBJ2-1, the V gene TRBV5-1, with D maybe TRBD1 (6 bases). V lost 0 bases, J lost 5 bases, and 18 bases lay in between. Per germline, CDR1 SGHRS and CDR2 YFSETQ. This CDR3 spans 17 amino acids. The CDR3 DNA is TGCGCCAGCAGCTTGGACCCACAGGAGGCAGGGGACAATGAGCAGTTCTTC. This gives the protein CASSLDPQEAGDNEQFF.

The J gene is TRBJ2-7, the V gene TRBV18, with TRBD1 matching 10 bases. Germline V gene data show CDR1 as KGHSH and CDR2 as LQKENI. The CDR3 totals 13 residues. Trimming at V came to 8 bases and at J to 6 bases, leaving 7 bases not matched to a gene. Here the CDR3 reads CASIPGQGTEQYF. Here the CDR3 DNA reads TGTGCCAGCATACCGGGACAGGGGACCGAGCAGTACTTC.

This clone came up once. This rearrangement joins TRBV2 to TRBJ2-4; D is perhaps TRBD1 (5 bases). The CDR3 sequence is 16 residues long. The V gene lost 4 bases and the J gene lost 2 bases, with 15 bases spanning the gap. Germline-derived CDR1 and CDR2 are SNHLY and FYNNEI. This chain's CDR3 is CASSVIRRVSKNIQYF. The CDR3 bases are TGTGCCAGCAGTGTAATTCGCAGGGTTTCCAAAAACATTCAGTACTTC.

The J gene is TRBJ1-4, the V gene TRBV29-1, with D hard to call. CDR1 is SQVTM and CDR2 is ANQGSEA in the germline V gene. CDR3 length equals 13 residues. Here the CDR3 DNA reads TGCCCCGCTCGTAGGCAGGATAATGAAAAACTGTTTTTT. Residues: CPARRQDNEKLFF.

The chain is built from TRBV6-6 and TRBJ2-4, with D uncertain. This CDR3 spans 15 amino acids. V gave up 6 bases and J gave up 0 bases, with 12 bases separating them. The germline V gene has CDR1 MNHNY and CDR2 SVGAGI (reference sequence). CDR3 region: CASSSSGVAKNIQYF. The CDR3, as DNA: TGTGCCAGCAGCTCCTCCGGAGTAGCCAAAAACATTCAGTACTTC.

The gene calls are TRBV7-2 and TRBJ1-1, with 10 positions matching TRBD1. Germline loops: CDR1 SGHTA, CDR2 FQGNSA. CDR3 size: 15 residues. J gave up 4 bases and V 7 bases, and 9 bases lay outside the gene matches. The DNA for the CDR3 is TGTGCCAGCACCCTCCAGACAGGGGGCGTCACTGAAGCTTTCTTT. Translated, it gives CASTLQTGGVTEAFF. Looking up the rest from reference TRBV7-2 and TRBJ1-1 gives the full variable domain: GAGVSQSPSNKVTEKGKDVELRCDPISGHTALYWYRQSLGQGLEFLIYFQGNSAPDKSGLPSDRFSAERTGGSVSTLTIQRTQQEDSAVYLCASTLQTGGVTEAFFGQGTRLTVV.

CDR3 bases: TGTGCCAGCAGCGGAGGACAGGGAAGGACCTACGAGCAGTACTTC. Its protein is CASSGGQGRTYEQYF. V usage is TRBV5-4 and J usage is TRBJ2-5, with 8 bases lining up with TRBD1. The J call may not be correct, given that the DNA end is closer to TRBJ2-7. Looked up from germline, CDR1 is SGHNT and CDR2 is YYREEE (reference sequence). CDR3 size: 15 residues.

The J gene is TRBJ2-1, the V gene TRBV5-1, with 8 bases fitting TRBD2. From germline, CDR1 is SGHRS and CDR2 YFSETQ. V was pared by 3 bases and J by 6 bases, with 8 bases of the junction left unmatched. CDR3 size: 15 residues. The CDR3 bases are TGCGCCAGCAGCTGGCGGCCGGGGGGGTTCAATGAGCAGTTCTTC. Protein sequence: CASSWRPGGFNEQFF. Complete variable domain (other parts from reference TRBV5-1 and TRBJ2-1): KAGVTQTPRYLIKTRGQQVTLSCSPISGHRSVSWYQQTPGQGLQFLFEYFSETQRNKGNFPGRFSGRQFSNSRSEMNVSTLELGDSALYLCASSWRPGGFNEQFFGPGTRLTVL.

The CDR3 is CASSRDRYTDTQYF. Written as DNA, the CDR3 is TGCGCCAGCAGTCGGGACAGGTACACAGATACGCAGTATTTT. The rearrangement joins TRBV10-1 to TRBJ2-3; 8 nucleotides match TRBD1. CDR1 is WNHNN and CDR2 is SYGVQD in the germline V gene (reference sequence). V gave up 5 bases and J gave up 2 bases; unmatched junction bases: 3. There are 14 residues in the CDR3.